This is a list of T cell receptor beta chains from one sample in a study of T cells in Graves' hyperthyroidism and ophthalmopathy. TCRdb itself ran the multiplex PCR reads through MiXCR, one entry per CDR3 protein. The sample lists a few hundred thousand distinct CDR3 sequences, over 10% occurring once. Sequences were obtained from blood. The source of these receptors is a woman aged 18-29 years with Graves' hyperthyroidism. The CDR3 runs from the conserved cysteine through the conserved F or W. Fields, in order: CDR3 protein, CDR3 DNA, D gene, V gene, J gene, clone size. A D gene is named only where the DNA matches it firmly. Size values are once, few and many counts, or a class for expanded clones, and some rows have none.

CASSPPSGAVQPQHF	TGTGCCAGTAGCCCGCCCTCGGGGGCGGTGCAGCCCCAGCATTTT	NA	TRBV19	TRBJ1-5	few
CASSSYRVGTEAFF	TGTGCCAGCAGCTCGTACAGGGTGGGTACTGAAGCTTTCTTT	NA	TRBV7-9	TRBJ1-1	NA
CASSPAGGPSNEQFF	TGTGCCAGCAGCCCAGCGGGGGGGCCTTCCAATGAGCAGTTCTTC	TRBD2	TRBV7-3	TRBJ2-1	many
CAISEPGRLSYEQYF	TGTGCCATCAGTGAGCCAGGGAGACTATCCTACGAGCAGTACTTC	NA	TRBV10-3	TRBJ2-7	many
CASSVRDRVISEQFF	TGTGCCAGCAGCGTCCGGGACAGGGTAATCAGTGAGCAGTTCTTC	TRBD1	TRBV5-6	TRBJ2-1	many
CASIACCWGGELFF	TGTGCCAGCATTGCGTGCTGTTGGGGCGGGGAGCTGTTTTTT	NA	TRBV2	TRBJ2-2	NA
CASSQDIPRESAYGNTIYF	TGCGCCAGCAGCCAAGATATTCCGCGGGAGTCAGCTTATGGAAACACCATATATTTT	NA	TRBV4-1	TRBJ1-3	many
CASSLRTSVAQFF	TGTGCCAGCAGTCTCCGGACTAGTGTCGCCCAGTTCTTC	TRBD2	TRBV27	TRBJ2-1	NA
CASSRHGNYGYTF	TGTGCCAGCAGTCGACACGGAAACTATGGCTACACCTTC	NA	TRBV27	TRBJ1-2	many
CSVGVLTPGNEQFF	TGCAGCGTTGGGGTACTCACCCCTGGGAATGAGCAGTTCTTC	NA	TRBV29-1	TRBJ2-1	many
CAIKASGFNEQFF	TGTGCCATCAAGGCGAGCGGGTTCAATGAGCAGTTCTTC	NA	TRBV10-3	TRBJ2-1	few
CASRTGPTSGSGNTIYF	TGTGCCAGCCGGACAGGCCCAACTTCGGGGTCTGGAAACACCATATATTTT	TRBD1	TRBV5-5	TRBJ1-3	NA
CASSPPGLRGGQPQHF	TGTGCCAGCTCACCACCCGGTCTGAGGGGAGGTCAGCCCCAGCATTTT	NA	TRBV18	TRBJ1-5	many
CASSFPETDTQYF	TGTGCCAGCAGTTTCCCCGAGACAGATACGCAGTATTTT	NA	TRBV28	TRBJ2-3	many
CASSISRGTSGTLLHYEQYF	TGTGCCAGCAGCATCTCTCGTGGGACTAGCGGGACACTTCTCCACTACGAGCAGTACTTC	TRBD2	TRBV7-9	TRBJ2-7	many
CASSPGTMKTEAFF	TGTGCCAGCTCCCCCGGGACAATGAAGACTGAAGCTTTCTTT	NA	TRBV18	TRBJ1-1	many
CASSLTPSGTDTQYF	TGTGCCAGCTCTCTTACTCCTAGCGGCACAGATACGCAGTATTTT	NA	TRBV7-2	TRBJ2-3	many
CASSNRTGRPPGTGELFF	TGTGCCAGCAGCAACCGGACAGGGAGGCCCCCGGGCACCGGGGAGCTGTTTTTT	TRBD1	TRBV6-2/TRBV6-3	TRBJ2-2	many
CASTSGGGGSYNEQFF	TGCGCCAGCACCTCCGGGGGGGGGGGCTCCTACAATGAGCAGTTCTTC	TRBD2	TRBV5-1	TRBJ2-1	many
CASSYRLGGDTEAFF	TGTGCCAGCAGTTACCGGTTAGGGGGTGACACTGAAGCTTTCTTT	NA	TRBV6-2/TRBV6-3	TRBJ1-1	many
CASRGRLDYNEQFF	TGTGCCAGCAGGGGGAGACTAGACTACAATGAGCAGTTCTTC	NA	TRBV6-2/TRBV6-3	TRBJ2-1	NA
CASSLQGALSTDTQYF	TGTGCCAGCAGCCTACAGGGGGCTCTTAGCACAGATACGCAGTATTTT	TRBD1	TRBV7-9	TRBJ2-3	many
CASSPPGIGEQYF	TGTGCCAGCAGCCCACCAGGGATCGGGGAGCAGTACTTC	NA	TRBV7-9	TRBJ2-7	many
CSATEGVNTEAFF	TGCAGTGCTACGGAGGGGGTGAACACTGAAGCTTTCTTT	NA	TRBV20-1	TRBJ1-1	many
CSARNRDSSGNTIYF	TGCAGTGCGCGTAACCGGGACAGCTCTGGAAACACCATATATTTT	TRBD1	TRBV20-1	TRBJ1-3	many
CASSDYRDNEQFF	TGTGCCAGTAGTGACTACCGGGACAATGAGCAGTTCTTC	NA	TRBV19	TRBJ2-1	many
CASSYRPTDTQYF	TGTGCCAGCAGTTACCGTCCCACAGATACGCAGTATTTT	NA	TRBV6-2/TRBV6-3	TRBJ2-3	many
CASSQDVEGYEQYF	TGCGCCAGCAGCCAAGATGTTGAAGGTTACGAGCAGTACTTC	NA	TRBV4-3	TRBJ2-7	NA
CASSLVGGKNTGELFF	TGTGCCAGCAGCTTAGTGGGCGGGAAGAACACCGGGGAGCTGTTTTTT	NA	TRBV7-2	TRBJ2-2	many
CASSPPGGQCLEFF	TGTGCCAGCAGCCCGCCAGGGGGGCAGTGTTTGGAGTTCTTC	NA	TRBV3-1	TRBJ2-1	few
CASSYGGANTGELFF	TGTGCCAGCAGCTATGGGGGGGCGAACACCGGGGAGCTGTTTTTT	TRBD2	TRBV7-3	TRBJ2-2	many
CASSSQGSSYEQYF	TGTGCCAGCAGTTCACAGGGGAGCTCCTACGAGCAGTACTTC	TRBD1	TRBV12-3/TRBV12-4	TRBJ2-7	many
CASSNSGSGSTDTQYF	TGTGCCAGCAGCAATAGCGGGAGTGGGAGCACAGATACGCAGTATTTT	TRBD2	TRBV9	TRBJ2-3	many
CASSGLSSGNTIYF	TGTGCCAGCAGTGGACTGTCCTCTGGAAACACCATATATTTT	NA	TRBV9	TRBJ1-3	few
CASSEASLTDTEAFF	TGTGCCAGCAGTGAAGCGTCCCTGACAGACACTGAAGCTTTCTTT	NA	TRBV6-1	TRBJ1-1	NA
CASRNSNQPQHF	TGTGCCAGCCGGAATAGCAATCAGCCCCAGCATTTT	NA	TRBV6-1	TRBJ1-5	many
CSADGPEAFF	TGCAGTGCAGACGGTCCTGAAGCTTTCTTT	NA	TRBV20-1	TRBJ1-1	many
CASRGTQGRYEQYF	TGTGCCAGCAGGGGGACCCAAGGACGCTACGAGCAGTACTTC	NA	TRBV5-6	TRBJ2-7	NA
CASSKGTGMGNEQFF	TGTGCCAGCAGTAAAGGGACGGGGATGGGCAATGAGCAGTTCTTC	NA	TRBV2	TRBJ2-1	many
CSARVGVGQYF	TGCAGTGCTAGGGTCGGGGTCGGGCAGTACTTC	NA	TRBV20-1	TRBJ2-7	many
CASSLAVTSLSGNTIYF	TGTGCCAGCAGCTTAGCGGTCACAAGCCTCTCTGGAAACACCATATATTTT	NA	TRBV7-2	TRBJ1-3	many
CASSLRGISSGANVLTF	TGTGCCAGCAGCTTGAGGGGGATAAGCTCTGGGGCCAACGTCCTGACTTTC	NA	TRBV5-5	TRBJ2-6	NA
CASTPTSGGGGELFF	TGTGCCAGCACCCCTACTAGCGGGGGTGGCGGGGAGCTGTTTTTT	TRBD2	TRBV27	TRBJ2-2	many
CASSSSPLAGVADTQYF	TGCGCCAGCAGCTCCTCCCCACTAGCGGGGGTGGCAGATACGCAGTATTTT	TRBD2	TRBV5-1	TRBJ2-3	many
CASSPGTDDYGYTF	TGTGCCAGCAGCCCTGGGACAGACGATTATGGCTACACCTTC	TRBD1	TRBV7-3	TRBJ1-2	many
CASSPGISDTEAFF	TGTGCCAGCAGCCCAGGTATCTCGGACACTGAAGCTTTCTTT	NA	TRBV9	TRBJ1-1	few
CASSFLRLRSGGSVAGYTF	TGTGCCAGCAGTTTTCTCCGTCTCAGGTCAGGGGGCAGCGTGGCTGGCTACACCTTC	TRBD1	TRBV28	TRBJ1-2	many
CASSLRDRVNEKLFF	TGTGCCAGCAGTTTACGGGACAGGGTGAATGAAAAACTGTTTTTT	TRBD1	TRBV12-3/TRBV12-4	TRBJ1-4	many
CASSLRQRGDTQYF	TGTGCCAGCAGTTTAAGACAGAGAGGTGATACGCAGTATTTT	NA	TRBV12-3/TRBV12-4	TRBJ2-3	many
CASSFGRGLGEQYF	TGTGCCAGCAGCTTCGGCCGGGGGCTAGGGGAGCAGTACTTC	NA	TRBV5-6	TRBJ2-7	many
CASSQDLAGIYGYTF	TGCGCCAGCAGCCAAGATCTAGCAGGGATCTATGGCTACACCTTC	NA	TRBV4-3	TRBJ1-2	NA